This paragraph reports one TCR beta chain. Its antigen is unknown. There are no base qualities to consult, and no much larger clone falls within one base. The data were obtained in a study of immune heterogeneity within non-small cell lung tumors (dated 2018 in TCRdb). Study-wide context: By histology, a few squamous cell carcinomas, 9 to 11 non-squamous carcinomas and 1 tumor not otherwise specified were included. Whole-exome sequencing, RNA-seq and TCR beta repertoire sequencing were combined for multiple spatially distinct regions from each NSCLC tumor so that intratumoral immune heterogeneity could be examined. TCR repertoire analysis included 57 tumor loci from around 16 patients, whereas transcriptome data included only around 44 loci from around twelve patients. For mutant peptides 8 to 11 amino acids long, netMHCpan-3.0 predicted neoantigen binding to the HLA alleles of each patient.

The TCR template was genomic DNA extracted from bulk tumor tissue, and roughly 590 ng of gDNA was amplified for each sample. During surgery, multiple biopsies were taken from each primary tumor, with sampling sites spaced as far apart as possible within the tumor mass. The study cohort was described as untreated, and the patients were newly diagnosed NSCLC cases having curative surgery. The samples came from 15 or so patients with newly diagnosed non-small cell lung cancer who were having surgery intended to be curative. Resected tumor masses were reviewed by two independent pathologists. Only DNA and RNA samples of high quality went on to sequencing. Study-wide conclusions, independent of this receptor: Within a given patient, the same dominant CDR3B clonotypes showed up repeatedly across loci, although different tumor locations also carried unique high-frequency clones. Local T-cell repertoire clonality showed a statistically significant but moderate positive correlation with local tumor mutational burden (R around 0.35). High-frequency TCR beta clonotypes were found to be largely distinct between individual patients.

The TCR beta CDR3 region was amplified with a multiplex PCR system, in which a first round of nine to ten cycles was run using 32 V-gene forward and 13 J-gene reverse primers. The first PCR round was done with a QIAGEN Multiplex PCR Kit, and the primer sequences were filed in Chinese patent CN105087789A. A second PCR round added Illumina universal primers using the Phusion High-Fidelity PCR Kit. TCR libraries were paired-end sequenced at 151 bp read length on the Illumina HiSeq X Ten platform. The study's processing was this. Cutadapt removed reads without multiplex PCR primers, PEAR merged read pairs, and MiXCR with default settings called CDR3 regions. Repertoire diversity used Shannon entropy, and clonality was computed as one minus Shannon entropy divided by ln of productive unique sequence count. Clonotypes at a frequency of at least 0.5% were defined as dominant or high-frequency T-cell clones. TCRdb cleaned the public reads at Q25 with fastp, built clones with MiXCR and kept in-frame beta chains. Records with the same CDR3 protein are collapsed into one entry carrying the most frequent genes and DNA. The V and J calls, along with clone size, are taken from TCRdb and not from the paper's own processing. This sample lists more than 9,500 distinct CDR3 sequences; roughly 22% were detected once. The leading ten clones occupy around 4.3% of the sample.

V and J are trimmed by 3 bases and 4 bases, and the gene matches miss 4 bases of the junction. The CDR3, cysteine through phenylalanine, is 14 amino acids long. This entry keeps only the CDR3 DNA: 42 bases, framed from base 1. CDR1 and CDR2 are read off the germline V gene as KGHSH and LQKENI. The V and J segments used are TRBV18 and TRBJ2-7; the junction holds 9 bases that match TRBD1. Sequenced: lung tumor tissue. This receptor was taken from a man aged 60 to 75 with non-small cell lung cancer. The CDR3 region: CASSPRDRVYEQYF. The nucleotides are TGTGCCAGCTCACCCCGGGACAGGGTTTACGAGCAGTACTTC.